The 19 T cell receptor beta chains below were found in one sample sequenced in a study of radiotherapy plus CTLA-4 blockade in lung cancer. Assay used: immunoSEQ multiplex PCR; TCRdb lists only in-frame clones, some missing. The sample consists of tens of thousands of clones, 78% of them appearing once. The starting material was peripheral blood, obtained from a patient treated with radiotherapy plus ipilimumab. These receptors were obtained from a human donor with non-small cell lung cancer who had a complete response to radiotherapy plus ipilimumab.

CDR3 region: CASNSLGQGSTEAFF. CDR3 DNA sequence: TGTGCCAGCAATTCACTCGGACAGGGGAGCACTGAAGCTTTCTTT. V usage is TRBV6-5 and J usage is TRBJ1-1, with 9 bases fitting TRBD1. This CDR3 is built from 15 residues. Looked up from germline, CDR1 is MNHEY and CDR2 is SVGAGI. J was trimmed by 4 bases and V by 7 bases; bases with no gene match: 10.

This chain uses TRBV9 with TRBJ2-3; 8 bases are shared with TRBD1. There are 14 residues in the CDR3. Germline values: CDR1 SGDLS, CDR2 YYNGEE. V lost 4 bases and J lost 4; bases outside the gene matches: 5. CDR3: CASSTRTGSDTQYF. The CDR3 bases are TGTGCCAGCAGCACCCGGACAGGGTCAGATACGCAGTATTTT.

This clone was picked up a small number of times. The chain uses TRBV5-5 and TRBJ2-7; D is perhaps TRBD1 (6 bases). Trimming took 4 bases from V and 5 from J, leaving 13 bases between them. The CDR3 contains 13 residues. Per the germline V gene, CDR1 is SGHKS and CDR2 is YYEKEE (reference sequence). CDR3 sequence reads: CASSRDTGDEQYV. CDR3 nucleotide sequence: TGTGCCAGCAGCCGGGACACCGGCGACGAGCAGTACGTC.

This CDR3 reads CASSSAANQPQHF. The CDR3 DNA reads TGTGCCAGCAGCTCCGCCGCGAATCAGCCCCAGCATTTT. The chain employs TRBV6-1 and TRBJ1-5; D not resolved. The germline CDR1 and CDR2 sequences are MNHNS and SASEGT. This CDR3 contains 13 residues. V was pared by 6 bases and J by 4 bases, with 10 bases between.

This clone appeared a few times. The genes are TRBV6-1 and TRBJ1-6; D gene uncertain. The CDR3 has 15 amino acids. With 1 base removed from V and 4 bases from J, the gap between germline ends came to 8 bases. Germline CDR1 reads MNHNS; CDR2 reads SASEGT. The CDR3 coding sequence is TGTGCCAGCAGTGAAGATCGTAGATATAATTCACCCCTCCACTTT. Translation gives CASSEDRRYNSPLHF.

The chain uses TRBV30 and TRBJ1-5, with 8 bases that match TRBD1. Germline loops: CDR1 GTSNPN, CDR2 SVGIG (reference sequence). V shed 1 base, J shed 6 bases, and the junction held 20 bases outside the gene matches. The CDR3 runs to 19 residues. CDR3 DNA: TGTGCCTGGAGTGAAGGACAGGGAATCTTCAAATCTGTTGGTCAGCCCCAGCATTTT. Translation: CAWSEGQGIFKSVGQPQHF.

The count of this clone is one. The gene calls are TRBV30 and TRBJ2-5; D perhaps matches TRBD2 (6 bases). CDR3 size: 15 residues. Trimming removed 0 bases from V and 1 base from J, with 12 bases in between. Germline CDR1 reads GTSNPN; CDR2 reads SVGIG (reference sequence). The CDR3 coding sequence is TGTGCCTGGAGTGTACAGGTGGGGGGCCAAGAGACCCAGTACTTC. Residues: CAWSVQVGGQETQYF.

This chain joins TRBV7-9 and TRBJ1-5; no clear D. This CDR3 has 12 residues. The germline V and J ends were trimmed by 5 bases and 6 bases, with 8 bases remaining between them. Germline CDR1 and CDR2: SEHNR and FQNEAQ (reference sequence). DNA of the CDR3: TGTGCCAGCAGCGCCACGGGTCAGCCCCAGCATTTT. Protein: CASSATGQPQHF.

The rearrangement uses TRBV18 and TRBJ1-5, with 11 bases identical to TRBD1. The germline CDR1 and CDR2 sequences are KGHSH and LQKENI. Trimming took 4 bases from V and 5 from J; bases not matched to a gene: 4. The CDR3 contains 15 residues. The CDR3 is CASSQGTGGDQPQHF. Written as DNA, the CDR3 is TGTGCCAGCTCACAAGGGACAGGGGGTGATCAGCCCCAGCATTTT.

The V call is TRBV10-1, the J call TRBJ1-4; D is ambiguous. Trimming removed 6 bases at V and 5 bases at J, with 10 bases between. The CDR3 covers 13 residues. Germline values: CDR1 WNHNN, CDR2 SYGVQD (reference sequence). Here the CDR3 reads CASSEDGNEKLFF. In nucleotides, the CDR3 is TGCGCCAGCAGCGAGGACGGGAATGAAAAACTGTTTTTT.

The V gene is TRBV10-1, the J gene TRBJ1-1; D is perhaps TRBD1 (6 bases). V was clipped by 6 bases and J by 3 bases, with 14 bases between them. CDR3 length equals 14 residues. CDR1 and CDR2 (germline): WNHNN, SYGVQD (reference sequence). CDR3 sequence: CASRAGEKDTEAFF. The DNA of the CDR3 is TGCGCCAGCAGGGCAGGGGAAAAGGACACTGAAGCTTTCTTT.

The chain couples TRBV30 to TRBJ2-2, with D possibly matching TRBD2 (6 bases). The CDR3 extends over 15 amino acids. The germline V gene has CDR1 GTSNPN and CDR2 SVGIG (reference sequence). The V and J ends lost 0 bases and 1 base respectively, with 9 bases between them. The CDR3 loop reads CAWSVMGGNTGELFF. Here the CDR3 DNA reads TGTGCCTGGAGTGTAATGGGGGGGAACACCGGGGAGCTGTTTTTT.

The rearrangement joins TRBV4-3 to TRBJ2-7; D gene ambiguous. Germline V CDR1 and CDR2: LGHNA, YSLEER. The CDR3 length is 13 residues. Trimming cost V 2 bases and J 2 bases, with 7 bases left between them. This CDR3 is CASSQRATYEQYF. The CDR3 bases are TGCGCCAGCAGCCAACGGGCGACCTACGAGCAGTACTTC.

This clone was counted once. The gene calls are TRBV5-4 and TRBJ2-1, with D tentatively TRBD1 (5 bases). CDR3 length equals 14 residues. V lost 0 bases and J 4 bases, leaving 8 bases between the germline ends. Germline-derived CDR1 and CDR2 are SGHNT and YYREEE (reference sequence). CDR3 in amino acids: CASSLEGAYNEQFF. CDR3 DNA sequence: TGTGCCAGCAGCTTGGAAGGGGCGTACAATGAGCAGTTCTTC. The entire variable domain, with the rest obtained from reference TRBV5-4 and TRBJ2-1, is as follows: ETGVTQSPTHLIKTRGQQVTLRCSSQSGHNTVSWYQQALGQGPQFIFQYYREEENGRGNFPPRFSGLQFPNYSSELNVNALELDDSALYLCASSLEGAYNEQFFGPGTRLTVL.

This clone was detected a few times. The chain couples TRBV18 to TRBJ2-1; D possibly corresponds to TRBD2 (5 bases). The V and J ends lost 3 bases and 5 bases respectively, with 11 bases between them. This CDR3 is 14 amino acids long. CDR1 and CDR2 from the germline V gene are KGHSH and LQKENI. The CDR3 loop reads CASSPSSRNNEQFF. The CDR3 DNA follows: TGTGCCAGCTCACCTTCTAGCAGAAACAATGAGCAGTTCTTC.

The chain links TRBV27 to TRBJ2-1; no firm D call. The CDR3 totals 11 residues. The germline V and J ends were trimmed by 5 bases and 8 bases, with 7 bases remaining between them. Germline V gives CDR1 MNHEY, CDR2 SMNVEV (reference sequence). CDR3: CASSTRHEQFF. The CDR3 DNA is TGTGCCAGCAGTACCCGGCATGAGCAGTTCTTC.

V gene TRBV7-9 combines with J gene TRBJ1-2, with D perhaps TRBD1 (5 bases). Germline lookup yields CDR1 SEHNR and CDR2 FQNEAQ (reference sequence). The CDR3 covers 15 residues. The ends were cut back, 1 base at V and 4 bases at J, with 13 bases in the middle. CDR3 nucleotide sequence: TGTGCCAGCAGCTTAGGAAGGCAGGGAGTCTATGGCTACACCTTC. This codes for CASSLGRQGVYGYTF. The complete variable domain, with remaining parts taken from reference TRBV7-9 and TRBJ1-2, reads DTGVSQNPRHKITKRGQNVTFRCDPISEHNRLYWYRQTLGQGPEFLTYFQNEAQLEKSRLLSDRFSAERPKGSFSTLEIQRTEQGDSAMYLCASSLGRQGVYGYTFGSGTRLTVV.

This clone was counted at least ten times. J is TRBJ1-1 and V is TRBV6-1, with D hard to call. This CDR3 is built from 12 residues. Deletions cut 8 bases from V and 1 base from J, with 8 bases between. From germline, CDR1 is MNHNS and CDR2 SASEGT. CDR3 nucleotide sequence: TGTGCCAGCGGACGGTGGAACACTGAAGCTTTCTTT. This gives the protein CASGRWNTEAFF.

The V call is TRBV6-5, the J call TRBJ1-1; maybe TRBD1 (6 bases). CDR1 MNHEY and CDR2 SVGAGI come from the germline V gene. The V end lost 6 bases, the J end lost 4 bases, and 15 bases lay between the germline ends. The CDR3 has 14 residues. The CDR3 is CASRHEWGPTEAFF. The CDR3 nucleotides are TGTGCCAGCAGACACGAATGGGGGCCCACTGAAGCTTTCTTT.